This T cell receptor beta chain was documented in a study of blood T cell repertoires in COVID-19. Overall study: Samples representing acute and convalescent COVID-19 were sourced from the United States, Italy and Spain.

The protocol was immunoSEQ multiplex PCR, while the TCRdb copy is restricted to in-frame clones and leaves out a portion. This sample has about 75,000 clones, with 90% found just once. V was pared by 1 base and J by 9 bases, with 10 bases between. The CDR3 sequence is 13 residues long. Germline CDR1 reads LGHDT; CDR2 reads YNNKEL (reference sequence). The genes are TRBV3-1 (or the pseudogene TRBV3-2) and TRBJ2-1; tentatively, D is TRBD2 (5 bases). Specimen: peripheral blood. This TCR was recovered from a human donor in a cohort sampled during active COVID-19. CDR3 sequence: CASSQAPRVEQFF. CDR3 bases: TGTGCCAGCAGCCAAGCCCCGCGGGTTGAGCAGTTCTTC.